The 4 T cell receptor beta chains below all came from one sample that was sequenced in a study of shared clonotypes between healthy human individuals. The assay was immunoSEQ multiplex PCR, and TCRdb's table has in-frame clones only and misses some. The profile covers over 400,000 clones, with over 75% appearing a single time and roughly 13% taken by the ten largest. Sequencing used PBMCs. The receptors stem from a woman aged 40 to 50 in good health. Some clones in this sample may be carry-over from other donors' samples.

Of note for this clone: A far larger clone is one nucleotide away, so this likely arose from a read error. The V call is TRBV30, the J call TRBJ2-7, with 8 bases lining up with TRBD1. The CDR3 totals 13 residues. The V gene end was trimmed by 6 bases and the J gene end by 6 bases; junction bases not matched to a gene: 10. Germline V gene lookup returns CDR1 GTSNPN and CDR2 SVGIG (reference sequence). In DNA, the CDR3 is TGTGCCTGTAGAGTACCCGGGACAGGCGAGCAGTACTTC. Protein product: CACRVPGTGEQYF.

This clone was counted a single time. The CDR3 region is CASSQAPWAFPYNEQFF. CDR3 nucleotide sequence: TGTGCCAGCAGCCAAGCGCCCTGGGCGTTCCCCTACAATGAGCAGTTCTTC. The chain carries TRBV14 and TRBJ2-1; the D is unclear. This CDR3 has 17 amino acids. Trimming stripped 1 base from V and 2 bases from J, with 15 bases between. CDR1 SGHDN and CDR2 FVKESK come from the germline V gene.

The J gene is TRBJ1-5, the V gene TRBV28, with D perhaps matching TRBD1 (5 bases). This CDR3 contains 13 residues. V lost 3 bases, J lost 6 bases, and 9 bases lay in between. The germline V gene encodes CDR1 MDHEN and CDR2 SYDVKM. CDR3 loop: CASSFIRGQPQHF. The CDR3, as DNA: TGTGCCAGCAGTTTTATTAGGGGTCAGCCCCAGCATTTT. The complete variable domain, with remaining parts taken from reference TRBV28 and TRBJ1-5, reads DVKVTQSSRYLVKRTGEKVFLECVQDMDHENMFWYRQDPGLGLRLIYFSYDVKMKEKGDIPEGYSVSREKKERFSLILESASTNQTSMYLCASSFIRGQPQHFGDGTRLSIL.

This clone was observed many times. The chain uses TRBV19 and TRBJ2-5, with D possibly TRBD1 on 6 matching bases. The CDR3 is 14 residues long. Between the trimmed V and J ends, which lost 7 bases and 0 bases, there was a span of 12 bases. Germline-derived CDR1 and CDR2 are LNHDA and SQIVND (reference sequence). CDR3 region: CASKGDTYQETQYF. CDR3 DNA sequence: TGTGCCAGTAAAGGGGACACGTACCAAGAGACCCAGTACTTC.